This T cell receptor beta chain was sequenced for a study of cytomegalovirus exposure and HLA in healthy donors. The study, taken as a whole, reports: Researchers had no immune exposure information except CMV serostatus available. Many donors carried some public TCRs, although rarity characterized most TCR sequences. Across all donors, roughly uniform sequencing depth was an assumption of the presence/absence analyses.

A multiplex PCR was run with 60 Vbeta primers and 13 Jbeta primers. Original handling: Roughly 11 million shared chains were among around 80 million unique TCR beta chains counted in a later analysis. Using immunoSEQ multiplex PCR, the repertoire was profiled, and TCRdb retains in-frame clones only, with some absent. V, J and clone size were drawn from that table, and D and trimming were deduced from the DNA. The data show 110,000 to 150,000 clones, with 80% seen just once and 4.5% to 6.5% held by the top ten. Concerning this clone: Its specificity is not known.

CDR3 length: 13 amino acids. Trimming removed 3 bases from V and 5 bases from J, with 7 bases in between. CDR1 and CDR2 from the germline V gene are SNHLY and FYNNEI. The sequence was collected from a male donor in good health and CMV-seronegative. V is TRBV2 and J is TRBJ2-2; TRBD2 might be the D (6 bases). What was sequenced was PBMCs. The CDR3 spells CASSDRGTGELFF. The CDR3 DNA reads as TGTGCCAGCAGTGACCGGGGGACCGGGGAGCTGTTTTTT.